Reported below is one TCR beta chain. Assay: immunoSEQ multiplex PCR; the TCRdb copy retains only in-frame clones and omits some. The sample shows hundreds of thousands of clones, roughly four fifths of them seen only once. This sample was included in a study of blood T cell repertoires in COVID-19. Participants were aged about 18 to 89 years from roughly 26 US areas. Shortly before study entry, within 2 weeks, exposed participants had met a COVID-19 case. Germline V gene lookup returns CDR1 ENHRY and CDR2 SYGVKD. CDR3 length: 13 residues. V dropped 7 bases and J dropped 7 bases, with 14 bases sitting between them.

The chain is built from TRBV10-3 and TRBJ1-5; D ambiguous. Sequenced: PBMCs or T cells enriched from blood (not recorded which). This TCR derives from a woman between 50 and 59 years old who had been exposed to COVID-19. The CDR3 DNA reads TGTGCCATCAACAGCGGCCTGGGGCAGCCCCAGCATTTT. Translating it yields CAINSGLGQPQHF.